The clone carrying this T cell receptor (beta chain) was recorded many times. The record originates from a study of T cells in Graves' hyperthyroidism and ophthalmopathy. Hyperthyroidism was newly diagnosed in patients aged 18 to 65 (duration under 2 months). PBMCs came from more than 9.5 ml fresh peripheral blood. Germline assignment: CDR1 MDHEN and CDR2 SYDVKM. V was clipped by 3 bases and J by 4 bases, with 9 bases between them. The CDR3 sequence is 14 residues long. RNA transcripts served as the template for amplifying TCR beta CDR3 regions. The HTBI primer set served for first-round RT-PCR of the TCR CDR3. TCRdb re-called the multiplex PCR reads with MiXCR, one entry per CDR3 protein. The table has 150,000 or so distinct CDR3 sequences, approximately 20% seen once.

This receptor was identified in a woman in her fifties or sixties with Graves' hyperthyroidism that later progressed to Graves' ophthalmopathy. The sample consisted of blood. The chain links TRBV28 to TRBJ1-4, with no clear D. The CDR3 reads CASSLTGNNEKLFF. Here the CDR3 DNA reads TGTGCCAGCAGTTTGACGGGCAATAATGAAAAACTGTTTTTT.